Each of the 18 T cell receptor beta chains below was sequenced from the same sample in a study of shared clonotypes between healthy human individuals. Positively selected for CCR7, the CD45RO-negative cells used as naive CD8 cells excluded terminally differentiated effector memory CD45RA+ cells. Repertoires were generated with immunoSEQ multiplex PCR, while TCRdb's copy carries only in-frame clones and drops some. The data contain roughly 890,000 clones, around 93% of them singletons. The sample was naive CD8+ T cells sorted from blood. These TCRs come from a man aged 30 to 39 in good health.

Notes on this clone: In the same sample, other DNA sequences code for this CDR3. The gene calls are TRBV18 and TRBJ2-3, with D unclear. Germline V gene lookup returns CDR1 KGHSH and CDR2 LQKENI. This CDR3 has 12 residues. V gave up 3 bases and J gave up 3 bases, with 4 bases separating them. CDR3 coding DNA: TGTGCCAGCTCACCCTCAACAGATACGCAGTATTTT. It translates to CASSPSTDTQYF.

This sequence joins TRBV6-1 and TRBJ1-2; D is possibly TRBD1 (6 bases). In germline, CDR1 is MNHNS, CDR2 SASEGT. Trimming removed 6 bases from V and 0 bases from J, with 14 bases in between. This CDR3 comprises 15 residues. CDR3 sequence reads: CASRDSWSSNYGYTF. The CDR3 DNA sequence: TGTGCCAGCAGGGACAGTTGGAGTTCTAACTATGGCTACACCTTC.

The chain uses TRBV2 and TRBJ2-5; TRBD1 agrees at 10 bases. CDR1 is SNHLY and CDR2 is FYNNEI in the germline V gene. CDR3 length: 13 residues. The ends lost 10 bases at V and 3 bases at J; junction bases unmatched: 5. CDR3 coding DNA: TGTGCCATTACCGGGACAGGGGAAGAGACCCAGTACTTC. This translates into CAITGTGEETQYF.

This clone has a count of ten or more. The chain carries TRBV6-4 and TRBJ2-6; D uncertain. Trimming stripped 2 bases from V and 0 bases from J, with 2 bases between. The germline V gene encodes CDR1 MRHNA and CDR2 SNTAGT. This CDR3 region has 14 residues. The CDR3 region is CASSDNSGANVLTF. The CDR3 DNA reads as TGTGCCAGCAGTGACAACTCTGGGGCCAACGTCCTGACTTTC.

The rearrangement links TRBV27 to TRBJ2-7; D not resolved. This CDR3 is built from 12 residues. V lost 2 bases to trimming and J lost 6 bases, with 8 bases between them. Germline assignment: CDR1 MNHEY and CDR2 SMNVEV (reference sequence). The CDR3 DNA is TGTGCCAGCAGTTTAATTGGGCGCGAGCAGTACTTC. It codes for CASSLIGREQYF.

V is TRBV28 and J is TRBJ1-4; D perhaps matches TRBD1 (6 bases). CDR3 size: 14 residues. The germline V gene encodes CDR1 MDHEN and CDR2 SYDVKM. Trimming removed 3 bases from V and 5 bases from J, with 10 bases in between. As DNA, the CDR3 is TGTGCCAGCAGTTTCCGGGACACAAATGAAAAACTGTTTTTT. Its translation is CASSFRDTNEKLFF. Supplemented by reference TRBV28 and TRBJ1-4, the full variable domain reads DVKVTQSSRYLVKRTGEKVFLECVQDMDHENMFWYRQDPGLGLRLIYFSYDVKMKEKGDIPEGYSVSREKKERFSLILESASTNQTSMYLCASSFRDTNEKLFFGSGTQLSVL.

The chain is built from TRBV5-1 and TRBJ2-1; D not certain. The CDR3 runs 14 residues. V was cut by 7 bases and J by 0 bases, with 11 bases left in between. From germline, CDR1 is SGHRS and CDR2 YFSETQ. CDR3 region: CASVAESSYNEQFF. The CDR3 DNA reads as TGCGCCAGCGTTGCGGAGAGCTCCTACAATGAGCAGTTCTTC.

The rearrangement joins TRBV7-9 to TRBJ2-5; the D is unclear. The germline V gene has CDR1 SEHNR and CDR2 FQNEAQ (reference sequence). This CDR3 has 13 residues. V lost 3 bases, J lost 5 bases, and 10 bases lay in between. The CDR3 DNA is TGTGCCAGCAGCTTCCCCTGGGCGGAGACCCAGTACTTC. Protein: CASSFPWAETQYF.

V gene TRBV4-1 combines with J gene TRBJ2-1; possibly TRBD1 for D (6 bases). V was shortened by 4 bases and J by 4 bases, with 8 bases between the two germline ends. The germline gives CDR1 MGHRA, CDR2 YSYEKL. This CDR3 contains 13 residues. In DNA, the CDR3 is TGCGCCAGCAGCCCGGACAGATACAATGAGCAGTTCTTC. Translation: CASSPDRYNEQFF.

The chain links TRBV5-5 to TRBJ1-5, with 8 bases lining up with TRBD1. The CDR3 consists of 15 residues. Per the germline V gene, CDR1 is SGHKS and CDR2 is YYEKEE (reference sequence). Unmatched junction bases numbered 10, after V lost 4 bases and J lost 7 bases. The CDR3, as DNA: TGTGCCAGCAGCCCCCGGACAGGGCGGGAACAGCCCCAGCATTTT. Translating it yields CASSPRTGREQPQHF.

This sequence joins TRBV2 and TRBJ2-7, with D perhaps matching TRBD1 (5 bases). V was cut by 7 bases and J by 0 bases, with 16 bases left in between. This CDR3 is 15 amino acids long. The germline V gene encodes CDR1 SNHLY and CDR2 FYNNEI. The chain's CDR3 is CASIFRVTHSYEQYF. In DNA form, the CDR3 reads TGTGCCAGCATTTTCAGGGTCACCCACTCCTACGAGCAGTACTTC.

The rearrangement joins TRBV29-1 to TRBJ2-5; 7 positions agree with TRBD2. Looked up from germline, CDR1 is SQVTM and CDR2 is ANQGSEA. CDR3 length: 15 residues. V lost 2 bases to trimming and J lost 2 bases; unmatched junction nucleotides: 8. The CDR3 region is CSVERLAEPQETQYF. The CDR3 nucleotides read TGCAGCGTTGAAAGGCTAGCGGAACCTCAAGAGACCCAGTACTTC.

The CDR3 region is CSVLPTGGVGAFF. The CDR3 DNA sequence: TGCAGCGTACTACCCACAGGGGGTGTAGGAGCTTTCTTT. The chain recombines TRBV29-1 with TRBJ1-1; 8 bases fit TRBD1. The CDR3 has 13 residues. In germline, CDR1 is SQVTM, CDR2 ANQGSEA. Trimming took 6 bases from V and 10 from J; bases not matched to a gene: 13.

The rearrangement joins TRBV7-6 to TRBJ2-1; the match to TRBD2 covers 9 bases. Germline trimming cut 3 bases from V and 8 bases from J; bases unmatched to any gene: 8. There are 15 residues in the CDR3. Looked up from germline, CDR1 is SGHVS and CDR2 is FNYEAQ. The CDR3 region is CASSFSGGRADEQFF. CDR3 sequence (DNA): TGTGCCAGCAGCTTTTCTGGCGGGAGGGCCGATGAGCAGTTCTTC. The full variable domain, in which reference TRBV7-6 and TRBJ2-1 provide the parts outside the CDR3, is GAGVSQSPRYKVTKRGQDVALRCDPISGHVSLYWYRQALGQGPEFLTYFNYEAQQDKSGLPNDRFSAERPEGSISTLTIQRTEQRDSAMYRCASSFSGGRADEQFFGPGTRLTVL.

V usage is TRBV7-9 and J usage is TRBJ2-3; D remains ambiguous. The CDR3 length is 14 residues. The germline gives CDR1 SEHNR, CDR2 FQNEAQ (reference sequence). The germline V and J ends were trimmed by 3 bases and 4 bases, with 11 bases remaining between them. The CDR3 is CASSFPGRPDTQYF. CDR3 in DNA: TGTGCCAGCAGCTTTCCGGGCCGCCCAGATACGCAGTATTTT.

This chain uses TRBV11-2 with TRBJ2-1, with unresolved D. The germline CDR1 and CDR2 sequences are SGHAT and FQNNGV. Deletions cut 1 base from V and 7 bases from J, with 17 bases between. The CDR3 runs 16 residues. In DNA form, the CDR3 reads TGTGCCAGCAGCTTAGGACCCGGGCCGACTTTGAATGAGCAGTTCTTC. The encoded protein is CASSLGPGPTLNEQFF.

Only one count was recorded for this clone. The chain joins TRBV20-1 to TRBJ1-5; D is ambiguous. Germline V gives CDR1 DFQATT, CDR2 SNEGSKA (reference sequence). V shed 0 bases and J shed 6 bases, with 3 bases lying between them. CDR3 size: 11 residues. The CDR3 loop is CSARESQPQHF. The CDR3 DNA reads TGCAGTGCTAGAGAAAGTCAGCCCCAGCATTTT.

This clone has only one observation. This CDR3 is CASSSPTELNTEAFF. CDR3 nucleotides: TGTGCCAGCAGCTCTCCGACAGAGTTGAACACTGAAGCTTTCTTT. The chain uses TRBV7-9 and TRBJ1-1; tentative D call: TRBD1 (5 bases). V lost 4 bases and J lost 0, with 12 bases in between. Germline values: CDR1 SEHNR, CDR2 FQNEAQ (reference sequence). The CDR3 is 15 amino acids.